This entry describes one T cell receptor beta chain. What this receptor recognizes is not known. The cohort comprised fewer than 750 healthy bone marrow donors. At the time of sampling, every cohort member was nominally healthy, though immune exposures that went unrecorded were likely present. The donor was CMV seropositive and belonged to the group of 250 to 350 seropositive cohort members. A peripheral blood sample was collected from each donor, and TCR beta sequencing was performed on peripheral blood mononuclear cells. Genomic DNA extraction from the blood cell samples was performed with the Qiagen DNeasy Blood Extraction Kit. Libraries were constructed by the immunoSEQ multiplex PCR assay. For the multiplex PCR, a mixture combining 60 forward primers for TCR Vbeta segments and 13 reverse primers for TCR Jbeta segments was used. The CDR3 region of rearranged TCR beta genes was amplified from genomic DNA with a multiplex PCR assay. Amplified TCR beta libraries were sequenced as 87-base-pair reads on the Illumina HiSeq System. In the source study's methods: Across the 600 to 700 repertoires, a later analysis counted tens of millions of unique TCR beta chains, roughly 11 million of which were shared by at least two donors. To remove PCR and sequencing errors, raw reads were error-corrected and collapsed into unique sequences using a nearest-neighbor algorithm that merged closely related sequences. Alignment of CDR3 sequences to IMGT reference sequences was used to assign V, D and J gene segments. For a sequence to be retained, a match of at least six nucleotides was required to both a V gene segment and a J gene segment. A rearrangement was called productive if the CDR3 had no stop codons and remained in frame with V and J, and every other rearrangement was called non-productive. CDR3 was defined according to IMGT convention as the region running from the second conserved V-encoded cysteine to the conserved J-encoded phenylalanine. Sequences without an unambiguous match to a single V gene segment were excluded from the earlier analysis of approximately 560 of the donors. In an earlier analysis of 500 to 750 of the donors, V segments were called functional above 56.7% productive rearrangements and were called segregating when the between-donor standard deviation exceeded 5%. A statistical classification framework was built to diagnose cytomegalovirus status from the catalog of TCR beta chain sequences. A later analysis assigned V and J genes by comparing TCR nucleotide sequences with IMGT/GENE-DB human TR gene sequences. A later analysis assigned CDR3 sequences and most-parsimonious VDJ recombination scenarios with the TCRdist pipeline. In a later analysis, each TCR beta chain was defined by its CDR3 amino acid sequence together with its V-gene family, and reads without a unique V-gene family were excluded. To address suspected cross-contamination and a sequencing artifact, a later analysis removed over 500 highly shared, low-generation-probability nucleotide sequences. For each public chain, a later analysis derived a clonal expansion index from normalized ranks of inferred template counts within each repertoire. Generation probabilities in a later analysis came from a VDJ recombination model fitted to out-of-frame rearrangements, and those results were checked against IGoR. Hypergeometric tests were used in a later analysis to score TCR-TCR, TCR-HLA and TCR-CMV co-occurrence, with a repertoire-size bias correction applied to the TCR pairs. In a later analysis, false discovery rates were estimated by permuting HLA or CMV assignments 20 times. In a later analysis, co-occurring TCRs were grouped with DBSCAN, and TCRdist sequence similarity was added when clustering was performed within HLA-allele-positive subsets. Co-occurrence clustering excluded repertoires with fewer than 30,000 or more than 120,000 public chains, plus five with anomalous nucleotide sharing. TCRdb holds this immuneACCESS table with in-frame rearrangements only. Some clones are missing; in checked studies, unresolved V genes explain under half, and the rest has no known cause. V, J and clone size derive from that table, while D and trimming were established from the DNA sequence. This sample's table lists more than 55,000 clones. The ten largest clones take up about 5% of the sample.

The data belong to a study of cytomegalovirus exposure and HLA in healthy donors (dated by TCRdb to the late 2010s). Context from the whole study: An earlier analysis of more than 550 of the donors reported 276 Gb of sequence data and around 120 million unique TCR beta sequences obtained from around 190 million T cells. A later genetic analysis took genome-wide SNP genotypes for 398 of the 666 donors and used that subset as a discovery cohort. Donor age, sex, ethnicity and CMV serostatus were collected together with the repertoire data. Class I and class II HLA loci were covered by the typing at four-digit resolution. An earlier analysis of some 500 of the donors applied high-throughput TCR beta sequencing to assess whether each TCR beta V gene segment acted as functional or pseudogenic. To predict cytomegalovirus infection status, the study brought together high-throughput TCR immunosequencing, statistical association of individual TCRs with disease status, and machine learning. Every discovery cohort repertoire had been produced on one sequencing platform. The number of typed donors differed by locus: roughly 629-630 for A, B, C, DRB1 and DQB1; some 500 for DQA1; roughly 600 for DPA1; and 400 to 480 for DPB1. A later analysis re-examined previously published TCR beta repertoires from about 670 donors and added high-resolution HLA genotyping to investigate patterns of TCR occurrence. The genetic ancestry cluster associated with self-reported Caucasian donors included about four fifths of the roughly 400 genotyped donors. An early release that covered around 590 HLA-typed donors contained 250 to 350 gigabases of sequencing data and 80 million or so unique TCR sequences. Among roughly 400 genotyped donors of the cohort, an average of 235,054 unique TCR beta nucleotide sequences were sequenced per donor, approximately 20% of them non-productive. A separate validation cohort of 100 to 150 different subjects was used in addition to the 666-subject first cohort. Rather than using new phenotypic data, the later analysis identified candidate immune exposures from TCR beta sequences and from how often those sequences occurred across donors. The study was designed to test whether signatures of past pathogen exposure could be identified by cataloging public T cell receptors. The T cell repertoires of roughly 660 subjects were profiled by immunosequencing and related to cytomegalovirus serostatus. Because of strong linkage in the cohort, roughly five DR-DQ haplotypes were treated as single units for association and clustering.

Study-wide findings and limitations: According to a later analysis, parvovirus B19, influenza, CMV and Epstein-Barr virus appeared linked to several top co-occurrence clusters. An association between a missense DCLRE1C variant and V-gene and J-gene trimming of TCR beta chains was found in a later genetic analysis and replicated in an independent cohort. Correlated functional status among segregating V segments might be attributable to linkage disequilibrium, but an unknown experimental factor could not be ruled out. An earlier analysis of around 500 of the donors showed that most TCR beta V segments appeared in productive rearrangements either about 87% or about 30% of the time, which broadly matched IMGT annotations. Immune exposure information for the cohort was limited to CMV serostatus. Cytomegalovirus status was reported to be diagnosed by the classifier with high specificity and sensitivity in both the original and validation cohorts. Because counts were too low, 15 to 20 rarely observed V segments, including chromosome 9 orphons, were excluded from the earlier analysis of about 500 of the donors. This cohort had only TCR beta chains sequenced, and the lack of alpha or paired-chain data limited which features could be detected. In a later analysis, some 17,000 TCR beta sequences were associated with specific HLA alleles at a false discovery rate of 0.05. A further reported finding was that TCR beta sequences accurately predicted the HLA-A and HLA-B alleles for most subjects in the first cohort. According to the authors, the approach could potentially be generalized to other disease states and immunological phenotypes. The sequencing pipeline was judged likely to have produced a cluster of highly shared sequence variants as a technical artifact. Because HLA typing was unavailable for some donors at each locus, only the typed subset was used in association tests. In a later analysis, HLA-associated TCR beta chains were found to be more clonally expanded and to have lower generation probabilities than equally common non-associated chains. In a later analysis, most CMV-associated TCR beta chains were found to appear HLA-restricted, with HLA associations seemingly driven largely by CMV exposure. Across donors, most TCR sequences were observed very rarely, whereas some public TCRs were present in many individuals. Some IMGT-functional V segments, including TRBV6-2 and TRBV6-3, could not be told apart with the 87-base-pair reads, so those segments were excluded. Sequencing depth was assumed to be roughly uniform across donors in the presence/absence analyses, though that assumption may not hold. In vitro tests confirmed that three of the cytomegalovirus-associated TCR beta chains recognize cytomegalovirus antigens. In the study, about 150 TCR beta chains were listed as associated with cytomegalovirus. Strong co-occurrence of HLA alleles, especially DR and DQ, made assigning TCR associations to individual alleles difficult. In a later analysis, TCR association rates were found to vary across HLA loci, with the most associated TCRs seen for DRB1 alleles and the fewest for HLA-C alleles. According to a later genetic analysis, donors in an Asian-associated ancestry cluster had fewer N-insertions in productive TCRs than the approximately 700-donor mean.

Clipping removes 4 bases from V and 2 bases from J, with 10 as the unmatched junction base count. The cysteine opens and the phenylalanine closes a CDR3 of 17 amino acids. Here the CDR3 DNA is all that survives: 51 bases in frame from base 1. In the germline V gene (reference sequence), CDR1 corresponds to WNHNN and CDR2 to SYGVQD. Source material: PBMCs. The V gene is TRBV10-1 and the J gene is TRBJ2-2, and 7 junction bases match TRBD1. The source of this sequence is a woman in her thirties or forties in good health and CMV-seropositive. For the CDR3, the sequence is CASSAPDREYNTGELFF. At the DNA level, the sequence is TGCGCCAGCAGTGCTCCCGACAGGGAGTATAACACCGGGGAGCTGTTTTTT.